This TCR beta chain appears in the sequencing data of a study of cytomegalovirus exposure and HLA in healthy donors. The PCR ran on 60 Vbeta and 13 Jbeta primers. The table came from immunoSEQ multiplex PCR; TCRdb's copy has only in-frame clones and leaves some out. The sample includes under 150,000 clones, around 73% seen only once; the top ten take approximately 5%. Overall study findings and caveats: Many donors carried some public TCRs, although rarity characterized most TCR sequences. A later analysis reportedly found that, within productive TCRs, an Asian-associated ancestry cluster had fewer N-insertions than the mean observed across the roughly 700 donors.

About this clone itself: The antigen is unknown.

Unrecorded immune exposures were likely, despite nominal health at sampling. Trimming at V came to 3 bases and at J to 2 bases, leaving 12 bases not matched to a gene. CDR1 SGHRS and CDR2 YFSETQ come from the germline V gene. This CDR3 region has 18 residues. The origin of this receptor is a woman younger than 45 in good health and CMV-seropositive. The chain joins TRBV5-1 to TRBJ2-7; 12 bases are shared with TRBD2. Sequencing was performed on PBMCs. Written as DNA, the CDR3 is TGCGCCAGCAGCTCGACACCCGGACTAGCGGGGAAAGCCTACGAGCAGTACTTC. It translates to CASSSTPGLAGKAYEQYF.